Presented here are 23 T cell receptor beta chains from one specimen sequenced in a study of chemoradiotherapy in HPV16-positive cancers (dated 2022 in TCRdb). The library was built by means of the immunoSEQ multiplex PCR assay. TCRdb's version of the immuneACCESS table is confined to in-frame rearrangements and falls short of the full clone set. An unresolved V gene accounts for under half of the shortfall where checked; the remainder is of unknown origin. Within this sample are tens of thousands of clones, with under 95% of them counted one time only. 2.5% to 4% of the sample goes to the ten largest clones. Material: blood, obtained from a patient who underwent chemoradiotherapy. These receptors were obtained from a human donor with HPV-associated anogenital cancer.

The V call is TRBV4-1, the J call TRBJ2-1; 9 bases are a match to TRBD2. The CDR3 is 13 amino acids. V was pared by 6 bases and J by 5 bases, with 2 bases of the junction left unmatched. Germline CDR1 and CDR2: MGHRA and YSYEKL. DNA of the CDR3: TGCGCCAGCAGGCGGACTAGCGACAATGAGCAGTTCTTC. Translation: CASRRTSDNEQFF.

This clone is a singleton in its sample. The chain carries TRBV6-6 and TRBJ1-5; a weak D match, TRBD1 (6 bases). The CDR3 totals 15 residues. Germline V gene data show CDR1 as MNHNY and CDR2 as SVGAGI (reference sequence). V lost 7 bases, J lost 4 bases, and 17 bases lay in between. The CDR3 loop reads CASIEQGAGNQPQHF. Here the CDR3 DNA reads TGTGCCAGCATTGAACAGGGAGCAGGAAATCAGCCCCAGCATTTT.

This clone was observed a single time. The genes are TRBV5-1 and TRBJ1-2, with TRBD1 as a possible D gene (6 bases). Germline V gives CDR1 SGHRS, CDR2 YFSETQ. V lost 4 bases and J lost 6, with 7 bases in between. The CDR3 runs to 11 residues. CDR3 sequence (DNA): TGCGCCAGCAGCGGACAGAATGGCTACACCTTC. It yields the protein CASSGQNGYTF. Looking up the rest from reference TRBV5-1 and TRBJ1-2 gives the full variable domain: KAGVTQTPRYLIKTRGQQVTLSCSPISGHRSVSWYQQTPGQGLQFLFEYFSETQRNKGNFPGRFSGRQFSNSRSEMNVSTLELGDSALYLCASSGQNGYTFGSGTRLTVV.

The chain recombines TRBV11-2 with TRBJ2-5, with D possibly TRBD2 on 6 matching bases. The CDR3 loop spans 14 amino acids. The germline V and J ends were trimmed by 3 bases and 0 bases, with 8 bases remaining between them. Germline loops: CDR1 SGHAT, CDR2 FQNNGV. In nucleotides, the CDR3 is TGTGCCAGCAGCTTGGCGGGACACCAAGAGACCCAGTACTTC. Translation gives CASSLAGHQETQYF.

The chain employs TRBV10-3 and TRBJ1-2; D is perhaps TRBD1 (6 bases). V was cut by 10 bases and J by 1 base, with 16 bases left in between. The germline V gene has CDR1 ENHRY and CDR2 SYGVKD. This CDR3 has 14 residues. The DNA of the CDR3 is TGTGCCACCGCCCGGGACACCGTTAACTATGGCTACACCTTC. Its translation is CATARDTVNYGYTF.

The CDR3 here is CASSIAGTDTQYF. CDR3 sequence (DNA): TGTGCCAGTAGTATAGCGGGCACAGATACGCAGTATTTT. This chain links TRBV19 with TRBJ2-3; no reliable D call. Germline V gene sequence: CDR1 LNHDA, CDR2 SQIVND (reference sequence). V was trimmed by 1 base and J by 1 base, leaving 3 bases between them. The CDR3 consists of 13 residues.

CDR3 residues: CARSLPGGGRNNEQFF. The CDR3, as DNA: TGTGCCAGAAGCCTCCCGGGTGGGGGGCGAAACAATGAGCAGTTCTTC. The rearrangement uses TRBV5-3 and TRBJ2-1; either TRBD1 or TRBD2 may fit D (6 bases each). TRBV5-3 is placed among ORFs of uncertain function. The germline V and J ends were trimmed by 4 bases and 5 bases, with 19 bases remaining between them. The CDR3 contains 16 residues.

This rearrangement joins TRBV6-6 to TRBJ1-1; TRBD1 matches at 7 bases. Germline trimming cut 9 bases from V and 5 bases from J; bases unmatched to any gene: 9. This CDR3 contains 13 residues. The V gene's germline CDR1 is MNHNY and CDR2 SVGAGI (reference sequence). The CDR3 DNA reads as TGTGCCAGTCTTCGGAACAGGGGAACTGAAGCTTTCTTT. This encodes CASLRNRGTEAFF.

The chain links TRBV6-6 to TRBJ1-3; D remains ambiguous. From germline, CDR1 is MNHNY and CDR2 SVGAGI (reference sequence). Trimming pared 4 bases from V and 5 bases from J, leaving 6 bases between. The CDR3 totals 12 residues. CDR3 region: CASSSYRNTIYF. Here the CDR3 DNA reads TGTGCCAGCAGTTCCTACAGAAACACCATATATTTT.

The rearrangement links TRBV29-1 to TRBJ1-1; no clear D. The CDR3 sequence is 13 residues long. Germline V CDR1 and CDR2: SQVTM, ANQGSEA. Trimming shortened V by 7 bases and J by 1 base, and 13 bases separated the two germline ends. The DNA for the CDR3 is TGCAGCGCCGTTTGGCAGGCGAACACTGAAGCTTTCTTT. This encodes CSAVWQANTEAFF.

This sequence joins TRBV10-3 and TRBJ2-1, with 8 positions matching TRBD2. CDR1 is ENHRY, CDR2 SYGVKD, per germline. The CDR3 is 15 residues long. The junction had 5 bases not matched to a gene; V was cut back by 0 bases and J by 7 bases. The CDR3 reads CAISESSGGMNEQFF. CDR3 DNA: TGTGCCATCAGTGAGTCATCGGGGGGGATGAATGAGCAGTTCTTC.

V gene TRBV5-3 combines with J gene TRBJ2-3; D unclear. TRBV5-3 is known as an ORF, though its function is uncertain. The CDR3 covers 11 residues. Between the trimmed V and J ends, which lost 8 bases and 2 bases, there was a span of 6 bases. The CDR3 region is CASSVTDTQYF. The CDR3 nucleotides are TGTGCCAGCAGCGTCACAGATACGCAGTATTTT.

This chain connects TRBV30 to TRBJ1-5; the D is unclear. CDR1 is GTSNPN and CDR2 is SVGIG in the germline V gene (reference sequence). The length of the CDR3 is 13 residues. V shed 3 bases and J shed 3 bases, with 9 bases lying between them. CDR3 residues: CAWSATSNQPQHF. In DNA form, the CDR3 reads TGTGCCTGGAGCGCAACTTCCAATCAGCCCCAGCATTTT.

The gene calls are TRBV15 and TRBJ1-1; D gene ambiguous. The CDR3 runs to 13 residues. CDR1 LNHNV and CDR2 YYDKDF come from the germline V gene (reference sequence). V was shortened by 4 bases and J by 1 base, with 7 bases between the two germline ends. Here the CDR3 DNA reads TGTGCCACCAGCACCCAAGCGAACACTGAAGCTTTCTTT. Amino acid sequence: CATSTQANTEAFF.

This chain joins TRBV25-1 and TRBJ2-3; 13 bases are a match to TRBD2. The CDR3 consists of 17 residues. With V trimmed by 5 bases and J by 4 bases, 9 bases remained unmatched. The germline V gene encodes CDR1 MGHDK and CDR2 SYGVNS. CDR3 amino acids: CASSIPGLAGEADTQYF. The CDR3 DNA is TGTGCCAGCAGTATACCCGGACTAGCGGGAGAGGCAGATACGCAGTATTTT.

The CDR3 region is CASSYAIPLVTEAFF. The CDR3 coding sequence is TGTGCCAGCAGTTACGCCATACCCTTGGTCACTGAAGCTTTCTTT. The chain employs TRBV6-6 and TRBJ1-1, with unresolved D. CDR3 size: 15 residues. V was shortened by 2 bases and J by 4 bases, with 14 bases between the two germline ends. From germline, CDR1 is MNHNY and CDR2 SVGAGI (reference sequence).

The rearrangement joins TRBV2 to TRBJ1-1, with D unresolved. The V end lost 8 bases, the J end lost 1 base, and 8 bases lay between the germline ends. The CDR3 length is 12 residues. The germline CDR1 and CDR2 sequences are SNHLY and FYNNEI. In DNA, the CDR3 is TGTGCCAGCGCCGAGGGGAACACTGAAGCTTTCTTT. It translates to CASAEGNTEAFF.

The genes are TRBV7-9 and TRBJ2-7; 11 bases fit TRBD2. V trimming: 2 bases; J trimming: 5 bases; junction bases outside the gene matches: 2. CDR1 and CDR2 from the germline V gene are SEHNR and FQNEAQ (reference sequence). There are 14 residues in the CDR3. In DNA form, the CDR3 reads TGTGCCAGCAGCTTAACTAGCGGGAGAAACGAGCAGTACTTC. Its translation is CASSLTSGRNEQYF.

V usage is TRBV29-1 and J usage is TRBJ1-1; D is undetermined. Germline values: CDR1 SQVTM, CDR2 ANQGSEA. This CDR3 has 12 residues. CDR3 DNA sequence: TGCGGCGCCGAACAGATGAACACTGAAGCTTTCTTT. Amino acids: CGAEQMNTEAFF.

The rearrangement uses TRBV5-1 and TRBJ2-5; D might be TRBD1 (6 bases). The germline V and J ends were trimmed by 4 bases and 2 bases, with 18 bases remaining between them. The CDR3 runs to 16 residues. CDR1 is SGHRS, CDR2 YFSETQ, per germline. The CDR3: CASSAPAGTPQETQYF. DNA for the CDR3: TGCGCCAGCAGCGCCCCGGCCGGGACACCGCAAGAGACCCAGTACTTC.

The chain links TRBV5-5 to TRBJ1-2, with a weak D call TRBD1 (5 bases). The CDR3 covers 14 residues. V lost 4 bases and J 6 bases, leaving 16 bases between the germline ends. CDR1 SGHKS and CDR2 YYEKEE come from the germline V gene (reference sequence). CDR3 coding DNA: TGTGCCAGCAGCCCCCAGGGCGCAACGAATGGCTACACCTTC. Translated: CASSPQGATNGYTF.

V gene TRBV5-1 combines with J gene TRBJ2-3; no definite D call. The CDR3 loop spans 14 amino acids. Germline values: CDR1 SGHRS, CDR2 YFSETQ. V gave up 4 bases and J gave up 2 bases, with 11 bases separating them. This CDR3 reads CASSPPLPTDTQYF. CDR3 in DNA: TGCGCCAGCAGCCCCCCCCTCCCCACAGATACGCAGTATTTT.

The CDR3 coding sequence is TGTGCCAGCAGCCCCCGGACTAGCGGGGGAGGTGAGCAGTTCTTC. Protein sequence: CASSPRTSGGGEQFF. This chain connects TRBV9 to TRBJ2-1; 13 bases are shared with TRBD2. J gave up 9 bases and V 4 bases, and 7 bases lay outside the gene matches. The CDR3 runs to 15 residues. Looked up from germline, CDR1 is SGDLS and CDR2 is YYNGEE. The full variable domain, with the rest looked up from reference TRBV9 and TRBJ2-1, is DSGVTQTPKHLITATGQRVTLRCSPRSGDLSVYWYQQSLDQGLQFLIQYYNGEERAKGNILERFSAQQFPDLHSELNLSSLELGDSALYFCASSPRTSGGGEQFFGPGTRLTVL.